Shown below are 14 T cell receptor beta chains from a single sample sequenced in a study of T cells in Graves' hyperthyroidism and ophthalmopathy. The CDR3 regions of TCR beta were amplified from RNA transcripts. First-round RT-PCR with HTBI primers amplified the TCR CDR3 region. In TCRdb, the multiplex PCR reads were re-called with MiXCR into one record per CDR3 protein. The table lists 370,000 or so distinct CDR3 sequences, about 14% of them singletons. Specimen: blood. These receptors all come from a man in his thirties or forties with Graves' hyperthyroidism that later progressed to Graves' ophthalmopathy.

In this sample, this clonotype turned up many times. V gene TRBV6-5 combines with J gene TRBJ1-1; D perhaps matches TRBD1 (6 bases). Trimming stripped 1 base from V and 4 bases from J, with 13 bases between. This CDR3 has 15 residues. From germline, CDR1 is MNHEY and CDR2 SVGAGI. CDR3 DNA: TGTGCCAGCAGTTACTTGGGGGGACAAGGCACTGAAGCTTTCTTT. This gives the protein CASSYLGGQGTEAFF.

This sequence joins TRBV29-1 and TRBJ2-4; D possibly corresponds to TRBD1 (6 bases). The CDR3 contains 14 residues. Trimming left V 6 bases short and J 0 bases short, with 12 bases between. The germline CDR1 and CDR2 sequences are SQVTM and ANQGSEA. Written as DNA, the CDR3 is TGCAGCGTGATGGACAGCCTAGCCAAAAACATTCAGTACTTC. Translation: CSVMDSLAKNIQYF.

In its sample, this clonotype was seen a few times. This chain connects TRBV5-6 to TRBJ1-5; D not resolved. This CDR3 comprises 13 residues. Looked up from germline, CDR1 is SGHDT and CDR2 is YYEEEE. Between the trimmed V and J ends, which lost 1 base and 3 bases, there was a span of 5 bases. The CDR3 loop is CASSLSDNQPQHF. The CDR3 DNA sequence: TGTGCCAGCAGCTTGTCAGACAATCAGCCCCAGCATTTT.

Ten or more counts support this clonotype. The J gene is TRBJ2-3, the V gene TRBV20-1, with 7 bases fitting TRBD2. From germline, CDR1 is DFQATT and CDR2 SNEGSKA (reference sequence). V lost 8 bases to trimming and J lost 6 bases; unmatched junction nucleotides: 8. This CDR3 contains 12 residues. The CDR3 sequence is CSPGGVGDTQYF. The CDR3 DNA is TGCAGTCCTGGGGGGGTGGGTGATACGCAGTATTTT.

The table lists this clonotype with many counts. This chain joins TRBV2 and TRBJ1-2; 7 bases agree with TRBD1. CDR1 and CDR2 (germline): SNHLY, FYNNEI. V lost 5 bases and J lost 3; bases outside the gene matches: 6. This CDR3 is 14 amino acids long. The CDR3 loop is CASSLQGQDYGYTF. CDR3 coding DNA: TGTGCCAGCAGTCTACAGGGGCAGGACTATGGCTACACCTTC.

This clonotype appeared many times. This chain uses TRBV7-9 with TRBJ1-2; D possibly corresponds to TRBD1 (5 bases). Trimming left V 3 bases short and J 8 bases short, with 22 bases between. The germline gives CDR1 SEHNR, CDR2 FQNEAQ (reference sequence). The CDR3 totals 16 residues. CDR3 bases: TGTGCCAGCAGCTTCGGATACCAGGGACTGGGCGACGGCTACACCTTC. Amino acids: CASSFGYQGLGDGYTF.

The chain's CDR3 is CASSLSQISPLHF. CDR3 coding DNA: TGTGCCAGCAGTTTAAGCCAAATTTCACCCCTCCACTTT. This chain uses TRBV12-3 or TRBV12-4 with TRBJ1-6, with D unresolved. V was clipped by 2 bases and J by 9 bases, with 8 bases between them. CDR3 length: 13 amino acids.

This sequence joins TRBV6-1 and TRBJ2-7; D not resolved. V lost 2 bases, J lost 1 base, and 9 bases lay in between. The CDR3 is 14 residues long. CDR1 and CDR2 from the germline V gene are MNHNS and SASEGT. CDR3 nucleotides: TGTGCCAGCAGTGAATGGAGAGGTTCCTACGAGCAGTACTTC. It is translated as CASSEWRGSYEQYF.

This clonotype was recorded at least ten times. The V and J genes are TRBV10-1 and TRBJ1-1, with D possibly matching TRBD1 (5 bases). Germline V gene data show CDR1 as WNHNN and CDR2 as SYGVQD (reference sequence). The CDR3 covers 16 residues. V lost 2 bases and J 5 bases, leaving 18 bases between the germline ends. The CDR3 region is CASSEDGSQGGTEAFF. CDR3 DNA: TGCGCCAGCAGTGAGGATGGTTCGCAGGGAGGAACTGAAGCTTTCTTT.

This clonotype was detected ten times or more. The gene calls are TRBV5-1 and TRBJ2-3, with D possibly being TRBD2 (6 bases). The CDR3 covers 14 residues. Trimming removed 4 bases from V and 1 base from J, with 10 bases in between. Germline V gene data show CDR1 as SGHRS and CDR2 as YFSETQ. The chain's CDR3 is CASSPRRGTDTQYF. The CDR3, as DNA: TGCGCCAGCAGCCCTCGGAGGGGCACAGATACGCAGTATTTT.

This clonotype was seen ten or more times. DNA for the CDR3: TGTGCCAGCAGCCCGACAGGAGTGAAGGGAACTAATGAAAAACTGTTTTTT. Its protein is CASSPTGVKGTNEKLFF. This chain joins TRBV13 and TRBJ1-4; D might be TRBD1 (6 bases). Deletions cut 5 bases from V and 1 base from J, with 17 bases between. The germline gives CDR1 PRHDT, CDR2 FYEKMQ (reference sequence). The CDR3 sequence is 17 residues long.

The chain joins TRBV20-1 to TRBJ1-5; D gene ambiguous. The germline V gene encodes CDR1 DFQATT and CDR2 SNEGSKA (reference sequence). The CDR3 length is 15 residues. V dropped 0 bases and J dropped 3 bases, with 12 bases sitting between them. The CDR3 coding sequence is TGCAGTGCTAGAGATTCTATGGGATCCAATCAGCCCCAGCATTTT. Translation gives CSARDSMGSNQPQHF.

This clonotype was counted between two and nine times. The genes are TRBV28 and TRBJ2-3; 11 bases line up with TRBD2. Germline CDR1 MDHEN, CDR2 SYDVKM. Germline trimming cut 3 bases from V and 1 base from J; bases unmatched to any gene: 12. CDR3 size: 19 residues. CDR3 sequence (DNA): TGTGCCAGCAGTTTGGGGGTGACTAGCGGGGCTAAACGCACAGATACGCAGTATTTT. Protein: CASSLGVTSGAKRTDTQYF.

In this sample, this clonotype turned up many times. This chain links TRBV15 with TRBJ1-1, with a weak D call TRBD1 (6 bases). Between the trimmed V and J ends, which lost 0 bases and 0 bases, there was a span of 8 bases. The CDR3 sequence is 15 residues long. Looked up from germline, CDR1 is LNHNV and CDR2 is YYDKDF (reference sequence). The CDR3 nucleotides read TGTGCCACCAGCAGAGAGAACAGGGTGAACACTGAAGCTTTCTTT. Protein sequence: CATSRENRVNTEAFF.